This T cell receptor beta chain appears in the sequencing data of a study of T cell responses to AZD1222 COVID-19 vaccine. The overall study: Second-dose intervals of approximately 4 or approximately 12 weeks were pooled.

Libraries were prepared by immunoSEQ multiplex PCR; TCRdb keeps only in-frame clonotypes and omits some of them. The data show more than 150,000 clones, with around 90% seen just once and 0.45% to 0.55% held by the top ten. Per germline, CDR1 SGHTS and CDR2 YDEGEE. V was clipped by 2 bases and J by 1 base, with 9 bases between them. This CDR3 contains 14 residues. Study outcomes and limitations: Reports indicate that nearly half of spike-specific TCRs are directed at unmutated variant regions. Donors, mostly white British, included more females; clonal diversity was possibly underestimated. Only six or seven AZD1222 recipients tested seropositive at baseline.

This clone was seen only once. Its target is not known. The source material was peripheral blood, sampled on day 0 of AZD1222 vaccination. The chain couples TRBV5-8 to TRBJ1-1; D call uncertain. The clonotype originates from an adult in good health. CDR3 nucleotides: TGTGCCAGCAGCTTAGCTTGGGAGAACACTGAAGCTTTCTTT. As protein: CASSLAWENTEAFF.